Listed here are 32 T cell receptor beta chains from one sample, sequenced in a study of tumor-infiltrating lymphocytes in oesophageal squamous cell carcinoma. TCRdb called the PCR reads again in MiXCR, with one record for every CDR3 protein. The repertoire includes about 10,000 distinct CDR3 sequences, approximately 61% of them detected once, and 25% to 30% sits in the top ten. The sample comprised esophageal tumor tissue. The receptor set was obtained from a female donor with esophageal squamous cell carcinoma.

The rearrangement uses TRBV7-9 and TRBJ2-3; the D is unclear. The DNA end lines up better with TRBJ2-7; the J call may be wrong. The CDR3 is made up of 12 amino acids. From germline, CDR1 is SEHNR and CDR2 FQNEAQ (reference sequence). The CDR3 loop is CASSSLGYEQYF. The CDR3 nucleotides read TGTGCCAGCAGCTCCCTGGGGTACGAGCAGTACTTC.

CDR3 amino acids: CASKTTGAAGADTQYF. CDR3 sequence (DNA): TGTGCCAGCAAAACCACAGGGGCGGCGGGAGCAGATACGCAGTATTTT. The rearrangement uses TRBV6-5 and TRBJ2-3; D is tentatively TRBD1 or TRBD2 (7 bases each). The germline V gene encodes CDR1 MNHEY and CDR2 SVGAGI. V was pared by 7 bases and J by 4 bases, with 21 bases between. This CDR3 comprises 16 residues.

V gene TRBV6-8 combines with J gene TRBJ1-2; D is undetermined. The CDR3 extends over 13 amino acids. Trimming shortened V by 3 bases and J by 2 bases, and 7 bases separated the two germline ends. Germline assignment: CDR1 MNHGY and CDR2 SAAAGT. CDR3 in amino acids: CASSYFGNYGYTF. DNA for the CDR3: TGTGCCAGCAGTTATTTCGGGAACTATGGCTACACCTTC.

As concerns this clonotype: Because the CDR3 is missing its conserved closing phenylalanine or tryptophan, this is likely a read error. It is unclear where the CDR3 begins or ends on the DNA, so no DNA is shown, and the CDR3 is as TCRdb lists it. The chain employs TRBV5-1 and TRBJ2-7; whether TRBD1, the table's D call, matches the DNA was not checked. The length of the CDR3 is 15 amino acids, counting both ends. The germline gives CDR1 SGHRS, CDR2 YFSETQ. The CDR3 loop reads CASSLEGQYGYTFGS.

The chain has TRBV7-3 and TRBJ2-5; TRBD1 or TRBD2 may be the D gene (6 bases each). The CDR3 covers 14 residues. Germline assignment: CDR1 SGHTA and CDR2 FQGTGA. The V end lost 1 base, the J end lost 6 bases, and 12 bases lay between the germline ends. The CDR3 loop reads CASSLRGAFQTQYF. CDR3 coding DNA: TGTGCCAGCAGCTTAAGGGGGGCCTTCCAGACCCAGTACTTC.

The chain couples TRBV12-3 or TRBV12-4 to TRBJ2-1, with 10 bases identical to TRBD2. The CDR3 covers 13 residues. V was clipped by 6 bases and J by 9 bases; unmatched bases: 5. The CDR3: CASRPGTSVEQFF. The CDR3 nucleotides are TGTGCCAGCAGGCCCGGGACTAGCGTTGAGCAGTTCTTC.

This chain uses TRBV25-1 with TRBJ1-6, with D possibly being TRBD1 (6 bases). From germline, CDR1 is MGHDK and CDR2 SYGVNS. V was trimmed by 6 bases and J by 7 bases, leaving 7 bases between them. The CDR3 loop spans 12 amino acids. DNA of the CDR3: TGTGCCAGCAGGAGGGGGAATTCACCCCTCCACTTT. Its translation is CASRRGNSPLHF.

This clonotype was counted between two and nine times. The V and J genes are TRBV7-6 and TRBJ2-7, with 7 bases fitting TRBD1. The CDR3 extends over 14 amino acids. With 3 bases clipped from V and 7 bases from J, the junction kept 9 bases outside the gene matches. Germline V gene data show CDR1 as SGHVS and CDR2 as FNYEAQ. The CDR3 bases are TGTGCCAGCAGCTTTGGGACAGCCCGCCGGGAGCAGTACTTC. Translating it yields CASSFGTARREQYF. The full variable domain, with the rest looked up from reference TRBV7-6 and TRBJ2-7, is GAGVSQSPRYKVTKRGQDVALRCDPISGHVSLYWYRQALGQGPEFLTYFNYEAQQDKSGLPNDRFSAERPEGSISTLTIQRTEQRDSAMYRCASSFGTARREQYFGPGTRLTVT.

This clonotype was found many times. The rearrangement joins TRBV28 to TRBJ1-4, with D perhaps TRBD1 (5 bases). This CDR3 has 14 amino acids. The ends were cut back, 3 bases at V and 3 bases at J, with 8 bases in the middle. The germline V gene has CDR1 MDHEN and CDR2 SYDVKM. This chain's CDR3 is CASSLLTANEKLFF. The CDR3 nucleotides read TGTGCCAGCAGTTTGCTGACAGCTAATGAAAAACTGTTTTTT.

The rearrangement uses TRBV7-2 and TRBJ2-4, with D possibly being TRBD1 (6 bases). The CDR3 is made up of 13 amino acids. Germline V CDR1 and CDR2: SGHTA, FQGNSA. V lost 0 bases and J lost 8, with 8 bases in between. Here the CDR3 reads CASSLAGTHIQYF. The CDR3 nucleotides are TGTGCCAGCAGCTTAGCTGGGACACACATTCAGTACTTC.

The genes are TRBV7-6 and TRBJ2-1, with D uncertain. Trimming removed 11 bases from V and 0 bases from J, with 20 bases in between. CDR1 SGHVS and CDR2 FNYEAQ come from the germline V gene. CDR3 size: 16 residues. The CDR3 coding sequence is TGTGCCGGAGAGACTGTAGGGCGAAGCTCCTACAATGAGCAGTTCTTC. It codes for CAGETVGRSSYNEQFF.

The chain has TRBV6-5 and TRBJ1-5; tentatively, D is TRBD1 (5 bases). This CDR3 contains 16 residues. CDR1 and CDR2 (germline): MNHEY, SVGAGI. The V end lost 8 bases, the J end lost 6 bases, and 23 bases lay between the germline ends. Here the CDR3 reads CASQTEGGHNFQPQHF. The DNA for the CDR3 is TGTGCCAGCCAGACCGAAGGAGGACACAACTTTCAGCCCCAGCATTTT.

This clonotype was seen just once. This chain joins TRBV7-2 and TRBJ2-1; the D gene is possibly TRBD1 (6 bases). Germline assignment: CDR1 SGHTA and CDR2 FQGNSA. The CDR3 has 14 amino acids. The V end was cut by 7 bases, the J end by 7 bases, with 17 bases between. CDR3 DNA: TGTGCCAGCAAGCTTCTGGGGCAGGGGAATGAGCAGTTCTTC. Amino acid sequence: CASKLLGQGNEQFF.

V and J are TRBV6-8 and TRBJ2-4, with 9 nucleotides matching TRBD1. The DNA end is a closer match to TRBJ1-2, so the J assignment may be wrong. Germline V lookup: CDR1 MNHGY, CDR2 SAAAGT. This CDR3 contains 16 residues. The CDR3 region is CASSYSGTGTLRGYTF. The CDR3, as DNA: TGTGCCAGCAGTTACTCGGGGACAGGGACACTACGTGGCTACACCTTC.

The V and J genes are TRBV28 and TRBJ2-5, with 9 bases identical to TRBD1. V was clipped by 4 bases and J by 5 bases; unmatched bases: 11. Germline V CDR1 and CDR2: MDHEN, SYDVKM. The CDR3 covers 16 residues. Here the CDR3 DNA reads TGTGCCAGCAGTTCCGGGGGGACAGGGTATCATGAGACCCAGTACTTC. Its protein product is CASSSGGTGYHETQYF.

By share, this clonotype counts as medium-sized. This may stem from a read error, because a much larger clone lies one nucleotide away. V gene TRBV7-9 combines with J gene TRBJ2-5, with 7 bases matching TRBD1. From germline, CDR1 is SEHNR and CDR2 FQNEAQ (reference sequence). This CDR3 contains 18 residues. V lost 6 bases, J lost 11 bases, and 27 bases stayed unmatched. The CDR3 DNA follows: TGTGCCAGCAGTTGGGACAGCCTTGAGCGGCTGCTGTACAATGAGCAGTACTTC. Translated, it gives CASSWDSLERLLYNEQYF.

The CDR3 protein is CAIKDGTSGGLPETQYF. The CDR3 nucleotides read TGTGCCATCAAAGATGGGACTAGCGGGGGCCTACCGGAGACCCAGTACTTC. V gene TRBV10-3 combines with J gene TRBJ2-1; 14 nucleotides align to TRBD2. The DNA end is a closer match to TRBJ2-5, so the J assignment may be wrong. The CDR3 is 17 amino acids. CDR1 is ENHRY and CDR2 is SYGVKD in the germline V gene.

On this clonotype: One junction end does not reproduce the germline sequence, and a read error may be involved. The CDR3 DNA follows: TGTGCCACCAGTGAAACGACCAGGAGCTCCTATAATTCACCCCTCCACTTC. Translated: CATSETTRSSYNSPLHF. The chain joins TRBV24-1 to TRBJ2-1; D unresolved. The CDR3 is made up of 17 amino acids. Germline V gives CDR1 KGHDR, CDR2 SFDVKD.

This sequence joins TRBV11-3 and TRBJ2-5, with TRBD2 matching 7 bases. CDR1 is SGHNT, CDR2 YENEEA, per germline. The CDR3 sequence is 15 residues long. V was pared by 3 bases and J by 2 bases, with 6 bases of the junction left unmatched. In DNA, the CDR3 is TGTGCCAGCAGCTTGGAGGGGAGGGAACAAGAGACCCAGTACTTC. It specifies CASSLEGREQETQYF.

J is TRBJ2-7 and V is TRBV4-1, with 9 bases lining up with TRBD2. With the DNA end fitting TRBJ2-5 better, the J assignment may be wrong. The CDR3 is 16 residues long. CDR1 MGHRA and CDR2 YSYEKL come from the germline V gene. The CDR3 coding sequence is TGCGCCAGCAGCCAAGAAGGGCTAGCGGGACTAGAGACCCAGTACTTC. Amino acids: CASSQEGLAGLETQYF.

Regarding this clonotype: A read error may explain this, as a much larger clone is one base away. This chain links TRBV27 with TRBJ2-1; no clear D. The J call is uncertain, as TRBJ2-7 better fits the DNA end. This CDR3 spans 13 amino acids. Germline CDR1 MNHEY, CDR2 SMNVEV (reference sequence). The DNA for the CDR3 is TGTGCCAGCCAGACCAGTACCTACAATGAGCAGTACTTC. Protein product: CASQTSTYNEQYF.

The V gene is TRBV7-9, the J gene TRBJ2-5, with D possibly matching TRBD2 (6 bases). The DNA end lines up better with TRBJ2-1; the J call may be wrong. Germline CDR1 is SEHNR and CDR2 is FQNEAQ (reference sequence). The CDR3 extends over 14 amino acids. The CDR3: CASSLDLWDSEQFF. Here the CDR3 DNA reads TGTGCCAGCAGCTTAGATTTATGGGACTCTGAGCAGTTCTTC.

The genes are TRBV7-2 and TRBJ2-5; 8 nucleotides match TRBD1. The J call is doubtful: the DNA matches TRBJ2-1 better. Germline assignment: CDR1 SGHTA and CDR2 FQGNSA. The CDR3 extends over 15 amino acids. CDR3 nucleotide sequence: TGTGCCAGCAGCTTAGGGGCAGGGGGCCACAATGAGCAGTTCTTC. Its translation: CASSLGAGGHNEQFF.

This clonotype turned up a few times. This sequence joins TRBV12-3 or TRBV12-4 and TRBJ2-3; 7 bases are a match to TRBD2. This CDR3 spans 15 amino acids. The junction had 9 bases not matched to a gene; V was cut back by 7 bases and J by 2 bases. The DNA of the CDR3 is TGTGCCAGCAATCTCCTAGCGGAGGCCACAGATACGCAGTATTTT. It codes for CASNLLAEATDTQYF.

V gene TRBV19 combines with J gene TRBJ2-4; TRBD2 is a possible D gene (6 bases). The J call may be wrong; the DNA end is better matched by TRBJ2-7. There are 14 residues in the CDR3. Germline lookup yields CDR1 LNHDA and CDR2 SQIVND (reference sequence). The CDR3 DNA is TGTGCCAGTAGTATGGCAGTTAGGGGAGGCGAGCAGTACTTC. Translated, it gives CASSMAVRGGEQYF.

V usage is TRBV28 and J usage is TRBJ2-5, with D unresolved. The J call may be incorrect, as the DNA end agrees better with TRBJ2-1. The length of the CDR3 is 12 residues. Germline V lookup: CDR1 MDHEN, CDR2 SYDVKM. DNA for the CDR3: TGTGCCAGCAGTTTATTCGGGAATGAGCAGTTCTTC. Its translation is CASSLFGNEQFF.

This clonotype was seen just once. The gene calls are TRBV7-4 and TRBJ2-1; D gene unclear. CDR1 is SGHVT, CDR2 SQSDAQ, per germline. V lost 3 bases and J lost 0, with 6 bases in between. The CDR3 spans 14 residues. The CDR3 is CASSLASSYNEQFF. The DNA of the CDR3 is TGTGCCAGCAGCTTGGCTAGCTCCTACAATGAGCAGTTCTTC.

CDR3 region: CASSHLAGTSGANVLTF. The CDR3 DNA reads as TGTGCCAGCAGCCATTTAGCGGGGACCTCTGGGGCCAACGTCCTGACTTTC. V is TRBV14 and J is TRBJ2-6, with TRBD2 identical over 8 bases. Germline V gene lookup returns CDR1 SGHDN and CDR2 FVKESK. The ends lost 3 bases at V and 0 bases at J; junction bases unmatched: 4. The CDR3 sequence is 17 residues long.

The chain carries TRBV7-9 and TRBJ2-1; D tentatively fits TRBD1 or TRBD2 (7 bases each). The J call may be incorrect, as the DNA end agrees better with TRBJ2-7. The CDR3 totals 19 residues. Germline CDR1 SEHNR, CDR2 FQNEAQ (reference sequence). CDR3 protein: CASSSPRRGGQPTTYEQYF. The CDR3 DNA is TGTGCCAGCAGCTCTCCGCGGCGCGGGGGACAGCCTACCACCTACGAGCAGTACTTC.

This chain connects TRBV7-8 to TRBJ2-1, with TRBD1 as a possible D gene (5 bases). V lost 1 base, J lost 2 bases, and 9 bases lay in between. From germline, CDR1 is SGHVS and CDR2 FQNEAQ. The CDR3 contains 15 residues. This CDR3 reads CASSLGRGPYNEQFF. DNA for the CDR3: TGTGCCAGCAGCTTAGGTAGGGGCCCCTACAATGAGCAGTTCTTC.

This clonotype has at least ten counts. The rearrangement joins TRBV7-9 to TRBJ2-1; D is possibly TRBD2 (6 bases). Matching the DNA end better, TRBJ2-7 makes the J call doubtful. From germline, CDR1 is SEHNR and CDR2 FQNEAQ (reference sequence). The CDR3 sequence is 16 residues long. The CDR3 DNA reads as TGTGCCAGCAGCTCTCCGGGACTTTTTTCCTACAATGAGCAGTACTTC. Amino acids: CASSSPGLFSYNEQYF.

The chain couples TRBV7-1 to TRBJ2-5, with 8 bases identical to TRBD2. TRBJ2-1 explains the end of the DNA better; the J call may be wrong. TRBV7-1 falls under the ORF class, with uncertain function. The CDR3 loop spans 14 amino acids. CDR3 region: CASRAGTRNNEQFF. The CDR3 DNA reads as TGTGCCAGCCGAGCCGGGACTAGGAACAATGAGCAGTTCTTC.